This TCR beta chain was profiled in a study of beta chain features in type 1 diabetes. Study observations and caveats: Significant though moderate, a shortening of TCRB CDR3s appeared in all four CD4+ subsets of Type 1 diabetes patients.

Sequenced material consisted of expressed TCRB transcripts (all of the isolated RNA was reverse transcribed). Profiled with immunoSEQ multiplex PCR; TCRdb holds only in-frame clones, not every one. Here the sample spans about 640,000 clones, approximately 13% being singletons. The CDR3 loop spans 18 amino acids. Trimming at V came to 4 bases and at J to 4 bases, leaving 15 bases not matched to a gene. Per the germline V gene, CDR1 is SGHTA and CDR2 is FQGNSA. In regard to this clone: Its antigen is unidentified.

The receptor comes from a man aged 30-40 years with type 1 diabetes. Specimen: naive CD4+ T cells from blood. The rearrangement uses TRBV7-2 and TRBJ1-5, with 8 bases lining up with TRBD1. The CDR3 is CASSSTSGQGARNQPQHF. CDR3 coding DNA: TGTGCCAGCAGCTCTACTTCCGGGCAGGGGGCGCGAAATCAGCCCCAGCATTTT.